This TCR beta chain originates from a study of regulatory T cells in long-lasting Graves disease. Time point here: newly diagnosed GD, antithyroid drugs for less than 3 months. Preparation of the TCR library used RNA extracted from PBMCs. The V gene's germline CDR1 is KGHDR and CDR2 SFDVKD. The CDR3 totals 15 residues. V was cut by 3 bases and J by 2 bases, with 10 bases left in between. This clonotype was picked up many times. HTBI primers from iRepertoire and Arm-PCR of CDR3 regions yielded the TCR beta libraries. A single record per CDR3 protein comes from TCRdb applying MiXCR to the multiplex PCR reads. The sample includes a few hundred thousand distinct CDR3 sequences, roughly 13% of them seen just once. These data were also reused for a study on T cells in Graves' hyperthyroidism and ophthalmopathy. That work states: Diagnosis of hyperthyroidism was new in patients aged 18 to 65, and its duration was under 2 months. Ophthalmopathy, which appeared later, was predicted by the model a median approximately 6 months before onset.

The clonotype was recovered from a man in his thirties or forties with Graves disease. The material sequenced was peripheral blood mononuclear cells (PBMCs), taken at new diagnosis, from a patient treated with antithyroid drugs. The chain joins TRBV24-1 to TRBJ1-5, with unresolved D. The CDR3 DNA is TGTGCCACCAGTGATCGGCAGTTAGGCAATCAGCCCCAGCATTTT. It translates to CATSDRQLGNQPQHF.